The next 25 T cell receptor beta chains were all read from a single sample in a study of blood T cell repertoires in COVID-19. The table came from immunoSEQ multiplex PCR; TCRdb's copy has only in-frame clones and leaves some out. The sample has about 15,000 clones, less than 90% seen once. Sequencing input: peripheral blood. The receptor source for this set is a woman aged 65 to 85 in a cohort sampled during active or convalescent COVID-19.

V is TRBV11-2 and J is TRBJ2-7; possible D gene TRBD1, 6 bases. From germline, CDR1 is SGHAT and CDR2 FQNNGV. CDR3 size: 14 residues. Trimming removed 5 bases at V and 2 bases at J, with 13 bases between. For the CDR3, the DNA is TGTGCCAGCAGCCGACTCAGGGGAACCTACGAGCAGTACTTC. This codes for CASSRLRGTYEQYF.

This rearrangement joins TRBV6-2 or TRBV6-3 to TRBJ1-5, with 9 bases lining up with TRBD1. CDR3 size: 15 residues. Germline loops: CDR1 MNHEY, CDR2 SVGEGT. J was trimmed by 5 bases and V by 6 bases; bases with no gene match: 8. The CDR3, as DNA: TGTGCCAGCAGCTTAGGGGACAGGGACGATCAGCCCCAGCATTTT. This translates into CASSLGDRDDQPQHF.

V usage is TRBV30 and J usage is TRBJ1-1; D not resolved. This CDR3 is built from 12 residues. The germline V and J ends were trimmed by 7 bases and 1 base, with 10 bases remaining between them. Germline lookup yields CDR1 GTSNPN and CDR2 SVGIG (reference sequence). The CDR3 here is CASASQNTEAFF. CDR3 bases: TGTGCCTCCGCGTCCCAGAACACTGAAGCTTTCTTT.

The V gene is TRBV24-1, the J gene TRBJ2-3; D is perhaps TRBD2 (6 bases). This CDR3 comprises 15 residues. Deletions cut 0 bases from V and 6 bases from J, with 12 bases between. Looked up from germline, CDR1 is KGHDR and CDR2 is SFDVKD. The CDR3 sequence is CATSDLGGSRDTQYF. The CDR3 nucleotides read TGTGCCACCAGTGATTTGGGGGGGAGTAGGGATACGCAGTATTTT.

The V and J genes are TRBV6-5 and TRBJ2-3, with D tentatively TRBD1 (5 bases). Germline-derived CDR1 and CDR2 are MNHEY and SVGAGI. The ends were cut back, 6 bases at V and 1 base at J, with 11 bases in the middle. This CDR3 contains 14 residues. Here the CDR3 DNA reads TGTGCCAGCAGGATGACAGCCCGCACAGATACGCAGTATTTT. It specifies CASRMTARTDTQYF.

The chain joins TRBV11-2 to TRBJ1-2; 9 nucleotides match TRBD1. The CDR3 contains 18 residues. Germline values: CDR1 SGHAT, CDR2 FQNNGV. V was pared by 1 base and J by 0 bases, with 9 bases of the junction left unmatched. CDR3 bases: TGTGCCAGCAGCTTAGGGGGTGTGGGACAGGGATCTAACTATGGCTACACCTTC. Translated, it gives CASSLGGVGQGSNYGYTF. Using reference TRBV11-2 and TRBJ1-2 for the parts outside the CDR3, the full variable domain is EAGVAQSPRYKIIEKRQSVAFWCNPISGHATLYWYQQILGQGPKLLIQFQNNGVVDDSQLPKDRFSAERLKGVDSTLKIQPAKLEDSAVYLCASSLGGVGQGSNYGYTFGSGTRLTVV.

This chain joins TRBV7-2 and TRBJ2-7; unclear D gene. Looked up from germline, CDR1 is SGHTA and CDR2 is FQGNSA. Trimming took 5 bases from V and 0 from J, leaving 14 bases between them. The CDR3 covers 15 residues. The CDR3 nucleotides read TGTGCCAGCAGCACGAGTAGCACCCTCTCCTACGAGCAGTACTTC. Protein sequence: CASSTSSTLSYEQYF.

The chain recombines TRBV6-2 or TRBV6-3 with TRBJ1-3; weak D call: TRBD1 (5 bases). The germline V and J ends were trimmed by 5 bases and 0 bases, with 26 bases remaining between them. CDR1 is MNHEY, CDR2 SVGEGT, per germline. The CDR3 contains 20 residues. CDR3 bases: TGTGCCAGCAGTACTTACCAACTGGGACTCAGAGCCACCTCTGGAAACACCATATATTTT. Its translation is CASSTYQLGLRATSGNTIYF.

This clone was observed once. J is TRBJ2-5 and V is TRBV5-1; 14 positions agree with TRBD2. V dropped 4 bases and J dropped 1; count of bases not matched to a gene: 3. The germline gives CDR1 SGHRS, CDR2 YFSETQ. This CDR3 is built from 16 residues. The CDR3 is CASSPGTSGGQETQYF. The CDR3 nucleotides read TGCGCCAGCAGCCCTGGGACTAGCGGGGGCCAAGAGACCCAGTACTTC.

The CDR3 protein is CASSFVGLRTDTQYF. The CDR3 DNA sequence: TGCGCCAGCAGCTTCGTGGGACTCCGCACAGATACGCAGTATTTT. The gene calls are TRBV5-1 and TRBJ2-3, with D tentatively TRBD2 (6 bases). The germline V gene has CDR1 SGHRS and CDR2 YFSETQ. Trimming removed 2 bases from V and 1 base from J, with 11 bases in between. The CDR3 covers 15 residues.

This clone was counted once. The rearrangement joins TRBV11-2 to TRBJ1-2, with 9 bases fitting TRBD1. V was clipped by 2 bases and J by 6 bases; unmatched bases: 13. Germline lookup yields CDR1 SGHAT and CDR2 FQNNGV. This CDR3 comprises 17 residues. Here the CDR3 reads CASSLPGTGGAVNGYTF. CDR3 coding DNA: TGTGCCAGCAGCTTACCGGGAACAGGGGGCGCGGTAAATGGCTACACCTTC.

V usage is TRBV7-9 and J usage is TRBJ2-1; 11 bases are shared with TRBD2. This CDR3 contains 16 residues. Germline V lookup: CDR1 SEHNR, CDR2 FQNEAQ (reference sequence). V gave up 5 bases and J gave up 7 bases; unmatched junction bases: 10. CDR3 protein: CASSVVGVAGGNEQFF. In nucleotides, the CDR3 is TGTGCCAGCAGCGTGGTCGGGGTAGCGGGGGGGAATGAGCAGTTCTTC.

This chain connects TRBV2 to TRBJ1-2; TRBD1 might be the D (6 bases). V was pared by 6 bases and J by 6 bases, with 14 bases between. CDR3 length: 13 residues. CDR1 SNHLY and CDR2 FYNNEI come from the germline V gene. The CDR3 sequence: CASRLPGDNGYTF. The CDR3 DNA follows: TGTGCCAGCAGGCTACCAGGGGACAATGGCTACACCTTC.

The J gene is TRBJ2-5, the V gene TRBV3-1 (or the pseudogene TRBV3-2); maybe TRBD2 (6 bases). V was shortened by 4 bases and J by 5 bases, with 14 bases between the two germline ends. In germline, CDR1 is LGHDT, CDR2 YNNKEL (reference sequence). The CDR3 totals 14 residues. CDR3 nucleotide sequence: TGTGCCAGCAGCCTCCGTGGCGGAGGGGAGACCCAGTACTTC. This encodes CASSLRGGGETQYF.

J is TRBJ1-6 and V is TRBV11-2, with 8 bases aligning to TRBD1. With V trimmed by 5 bases and J by 6 bases, 12 bases remained unmatched. Germline values: CDR1 SGHAT, CDR2 FQNNGV. The CDR3 covers 17 residues. The CDR3 nucleotides read TGTGCCAGCAGCACCTATATAGACAGGGGAAGTAATTCACCCCTCCACTTT. This translates into CASSTYIDRGSNSPLHF.

The V call is TRBV2, the J call TRBJ2-4; 9 nucleotides align to TRBD1. The J segment lost 6 bases and the V segment lost 5 bases, leaving 2 bases of the junction unmatched. The V gene's germline CDR1 is SNHLY and CDR2 FYNNEI. The CDR3 covers 13 residues. The CDR3 sequence: CASSPDRGNIQYF. The CDR3, as DNA: TGTGCCAGCAGTCCGGACAGGGGAAACATTCAGTACTTC.

The chain links TRBV6-2 or TRBV6-3 to TRBJ1-2, with D perhaps matching TRBD1 (6 bases). V lost 6 bases to trimming and J lost 3 bases, with 8 bases between them. Germline CDR1 MNHEY, CDR2 SVGEGT. CDR3 length equals 12 residues. The DNA for the CDR3 is TGTGCCAGCAGCCAGGGGTACTATGGCTACACCTTC. This translates into CASSQGYYGYTF.

The genes are TRBV24-1 and TRBJ2-1; 7 nucleotides line up with TRBD1. In germline, CDR1 is KGHDR, CDR2 SFDVKD. The CDR3 is 15 residues long. J lost 9 bases, V lost 4 bases, and 11 bases had no gene match. The CDR3, as DNA: TGTGCCACCAGTGACCGGACAGGTTTTGGGGGTGAGCAGTTCTTC. It codes for CATSDRTGFGGEQFF.

This chain links TRBV5-1 with TRBJ1-3; D is ambiguous. Trimming took 1 base from V and 0 from J, leaving 11 bases between them. The germline V gene has CDR1 SGHRS and CDR2 YFSETQ. The CDR3 has 16 residues. The CDR3 DNA sequence: TGCGCCAGCAGCTTGTCGGGGAGCATCTCTGGAAACACCATATATTTT. It encodes CASSLSGSISGNTIYF.

The table lists this clone with a few counts. V usage is TRBV30 and J usage is TRBJ1-6; D is uncertain. CDR3 length equals 13 residues. The V gene's germline CDR1 is GTSNPN and CDR2 SVGIG (reference sequence). V dropped 4 bases and J dropped 3 bases, with 7 bases sitting between them. CDR3 in amino acids: CAWTPGYNSPLHF. CDR3 DNA: TGTGCCTGGACACCAGGCTATAATTCACCCCTCCACTTT.

The V call is TRBV3-1 (or the pseudogene TRBV3-2), the J call TRBJ2-5, with 7 positions matching TRBD1. Germline V gene data show CDR1 as LGHDT and CDR2 as YNNKEL (reference sequence). This CDR3 spans 17 amino acids. Trimming cost V 0 bases and J 1 base; bases outside gene matches: 8. CDR3 residues: CASSQDSKDRSQETQYF. The CDR3 bases are TGTGCCAGCAGCCAAGATTCCAAGGACAGGAGCCAAGAGACCCAGTACTTC.

This chain connects TRBV6-6 to TRBJ1-3; TRBD1 might be the D (6 bases). CDR3 length equals 14 residues. Germline V gene lookup returns CDR1 MNHNY and CDR2 SVGAGI (reference sequence). V was shortened by 5 bases and J by 4 bases, with 12 bases between the two germline ends. The CDR3 nucleotides read TGTGCCAGCAGTCAAATTCAGGGGGGAAACACCATATATTTT. Protein sequence: CASSQIQGGNTIYF.

This clone showed up just a few times. CDR3 coding DNA: TGCGCCAGCAGCCAAGGGGCAGGGAAGGCCTACGAGCAGTACTTC. This sequence encodes CASSQGAGKAYEQYF. This chain connects TRBV4-1 to TRBJ2-7; possible D gene TRBD1, 5 bases. CDR3 length: 15 amino acids. The V and J ends lost 1 base and 2 bases respectively, with 12 bases between them. The V gene's germline CDR1 is MGHRA and CDR2 YSYEKL.

The chain combines TRBV7-2 with TRBJ1-3; TRBD1 matches at 8 bases. The CDR3 contains 15 residues. The ends lost 2 bases at V and 4 bases at J; junction bases unmatched: 4. The germline gives CDR1 SGHTA, CDR2 FQGNSA. The DNA for the CDR3 is TGTGCCAGCAGCTTAACAGGGGGTTCCGGAAACACCATATATTTT. This sequence encodes CASSLTGGSGNTIYF.

The genes are TRBV29-1 and TRBJ1-4; 9 bases are shared with TRBD1. CDR3 length: 13 residues. After removal of 6 bases from V and 8 bases from J, the junction contained 7 bases not matched to a gene. Per germline, CDR1 SQVTM and CDR2 ANQGSEA. In nucleotides, the CDR3 is TGCAGCGTCGGGACAGGGTTCGGCGAAAAACTGTTTTTT. It encodes CSVGTGFGEKLFF.